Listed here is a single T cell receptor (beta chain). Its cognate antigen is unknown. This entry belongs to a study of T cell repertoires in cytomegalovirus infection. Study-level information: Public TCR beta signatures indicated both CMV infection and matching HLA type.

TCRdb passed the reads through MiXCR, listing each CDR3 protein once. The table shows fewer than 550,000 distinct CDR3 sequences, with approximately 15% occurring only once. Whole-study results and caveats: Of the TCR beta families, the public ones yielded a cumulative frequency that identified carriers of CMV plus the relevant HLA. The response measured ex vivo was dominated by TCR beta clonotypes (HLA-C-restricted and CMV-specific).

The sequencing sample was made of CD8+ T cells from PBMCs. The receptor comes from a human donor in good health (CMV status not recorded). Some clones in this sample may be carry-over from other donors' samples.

This CDR3 reads CASRYRGSNQPQHF. CDR3 coding DNA: TGTGCCAGCAGGTACCGGGGCAGCAATCAGCCCCAGCATTTT. V gene TRBV5-6 combines with J gene TRBJ1-5; possibly TRBD1 for D (5 bases). The V end lost 5 bases, the J end lost 1 base, and 10 bases lay between the germline ends. The CDR3 is 14 amino acids. From germline, CDR1 is SGHDT and CDR2 YYEEEE.